One and the same sample provided the 30 T cell receptor beta chains below, sequenced in a study of T cells expressing NK-cell markers. TCRdb reprocessed the 5' RACE reads; each CDR3 protein has one entry and no DNA is given. The table for this sample gives approximately 150,000 distinct CDR3 sequences. Sequenced input: blood T cells: a sorted CD56 or NKG2C T cell subset, CD4+ or CD8+ T cells, or bulk PBMC T cells (not recorded which). The receptors stem from a man aged 18 to 30 in good health.

The chain couples TRBV5-1 to TRBJ2-3; TCRdb's D call of TRBD2 is untestable without DNA. Germline V gene sequence: CDR1 SGHRS, CDR2 YFSETQ. The CDR3 sequence is 16 residues long. This CDR3 reads CASSLGREGHKDTQYF.

The chain joins TRBV3-1 to TRBJ2-7; the TRBD2 assignment by TCRdb is unverifiable without DNA. The CDR3 covers 16 residues. CDR1 and CDR2 (germline): LGHDT, YNNKEL (reference sequence). CDR3 sequence: CASSPLWREGAYEQYF.

The chain carries TRBV7-2 and TRBJ2-7; TCRdb returns TRBD1, unconfirmable since there is no DNA. The germline V gene encodes CDR1 SGHTA and CDR2 FQGNSA. The CDR3 consists of 16 residues. The CDR3 protein is CASSLGSYGRGNEQYF.

The rearrangement uses TRBV13 and TRBJ1-2. The length of the CDR3 is 14 residues. Germline V gene data show CDR1 as PRHDT and CDR2 as FYEKMQ (reference sequence). CDR3 sequence: CASSLPTSPYGYTF.

This chain uses TRBV3-1 with TRBJ2-3; TCRdb designates TRBD1, a call that cannot be tested without DNA. This CDR3 comprises 16 residues. CDR1 and CDR2 from the germline V gene are LGHDT and YNNKEL (reference sequence). Here the CDR3 reads CASSPWLGGEPDTQYF.

The CDR3 loop reads CAILGGTEAFF. This sequence joins TRBV19 and TRBJ1-1; absent DNA, TCRdb's TRBD1 call cannot be checked. The germline V gene encodes CDR1 LNHDA and CDR2 SQIVND (reference sequence). CDR3 length: 11 amino acids. Using reference TRBV19 and TRBJ1-1 for the parts outside the CDR3, the full variable domain is DGGITQSPKYLFRKEGQNVTLSCEQNLNHDAMYWYRQDPGQGLRLIYYSQIVNDFQKGDIAEGYSVSREKKESFPLTVTSAQKNPTAFYLCAILGGTEAFFGQGTRLTVV.

The J gene is TRBJ2-1, the V gene TRBV27; the TRBD1 assignment by TCRdb is unverifiable without DNA. The CDR3 contains 16 residues. The germline V gene has CDR1 MNHEY and CDR2 SMNVEV (reference sequence). This CDR3 reads CASSSNGAYSYNEQFF.

The rearrangement links TRBV28 to TRBJ2-3; without DNA, the TCRdb call of TRBD2 cannot be checked. The germline V gene encodes CDR1 MDHEN and CDR2 SYDVKM. The length of the CDR3 is 14 residues. Here the CDR3 reads CASRAPGSDSTQYF. Full variable domain (rest looked up from reference TRBV28 and TRBJ2-3): DVKVTQSSRYLVKRTGEKVFLECVQDMDHENMFWYRQDPGLGLRLIYFSYDVKMKEKGDIPEGYSVSREKKERFSLILESASTNQTSMYLCASRAPGSDSTQYFGPGTRLTVL.

The J gene is TRBJ2-3, the V gene TRBV12-3 or TRBV12-4; TCRdb proposes TRBD1, but this gene call is untestable without DNA. The CDR3 runs to 17 residues. Here the CDR3 reads CASSRTGLGAGVDTQYF.

V gene TRBV7-8 combines with J gene TRBJ2-5; the TRBD2 assignment by TCRdb is unverifiable without DNA. Per the germline V gene, CDR1 is SGHVS and CDR2 is FQNEAQ. The CDR3 spans 16 residues. CDR3 residues: CASSLYDSRDWETQYF.

The chain is built from TRBV20-1 and TRBJ2-3; lacking DNA, the TRBD1 call made by TCRdb goes unchecked. Germline V lookup: CDR1 DFQATT, CDR2 SNEGSKA (reference sequence). This CDR3 is 14 amino acids long. The CDR3 sequence is CSALHPEDTDTQYF.

The chain couples TRBV19 to TRBJ1-1; TCRdb reports TRBD1, a call that lacks DNA to check it against. The CDR3 totals 14 residues. CDR1 LNHDA and CDR2 SQIVND come from the germline V gene (reference sequence). CDR3 amino acids: CASSLTGLNTEAFF.

This sequence joins TRBV4-1 and TRBJ2-1. The germline V gene encodes CDR1 MGHRA and CDR2 YSYEKL. There are 16 residues in the CDR3. The CDR3 protein is CASSQEGSNPYNEQFF.

The chain recombines TRBV7-9 with TRBJ2-5; TCRdb selects TRBD1, and the lack of DNA leaves this call unchecked. The CDR3 sequence is 12 residues long. The germline V gene encodes CDR1 SEHNR and CDR2 FQNEAQ (reference sequence). The CDR3 is CASSPGLETQYF.

CDR3 amino acids: CASSLRLSNQPQHF. This chain connects TRBV7-8 to TRBJ1-5. Germline V lookup: CDR1 SGHVS, CDR2 FQNEAQ. The CDR3 totals 14 residues. The whole variable domain, filled in from reference TRBV7-8 and TRBJ1-5, reads GAGVSQSPRYKVAKRGQDVALRCDPISGHVSLFWYQQALGQGPEFLTYFQNEAQLDKSGLPSDRFFAERPEGSVSTLKIQRTQQEDSAVYLCASSLRLSNQPQHFGDGTRLSIL.

The V call is TRBV28, the J call TRBJ2-7; TCRdb proposes TRBD2, but this gene call is untestable without DNA. The CDR3 spans 15 residues. Germline CDR1 is MDHEN and CDR2 is SYDVKM. CDR3 amino acids: CASSLLAVSSYEQYF. Using reference TRBV28 and TRBJ2-7 for the parts outside the CDR3, the full variable domain is DVKVTQSSRYLVKRTGEKVFLECVQDMDHENMFWYRQDPGLGLRLIYFSYDVKMKEKGDIPEGYSVSREKKERFSLILESASTNQTSMYLCASSLLAVSSYEQYFGPGTRLTVT.

V and J are TRBV2 and TRBJ2-3; TCRdb's assignment of TRBD1 cannot be checked, as there is no DNA. Germline CDR1 reads SNHLY; CDR2 reads FYNNEI. The CDR3 extends over 15 amino acids. The CDR3 sequence: CASSAMTGGTDTQYF.

The CDR3 reads CASSLRAKEEFF. The chain uses TRBV28 and TRBJ2-1; TCRdb's D call of TRBD1 is untestable without DNA. Germline CDR1 and CDR2: MDHEN and SYDVKM. CDR3 length: 12 amino acids.

The chain is built from TRBV12-3 or TRBV12-4 and TRBJ2-5; the TRBD1 assignment by TCRdb is unverifiable without DNA. The CDR3 is 15 amino acids. The CDR3 sequence is CASRTGAYNQETQYF.

V gene TRBV9 combines with J gene TRBJ2-1. The CDR3 totals 12 residues. The V gene's germline CDR1 is SGDLS and CDR2 YYNGEE. CDR3 protein: CASSVDDNEQFF.

J is TRBJ2-3 and V is TRBV6-1; checking the TCRdb D call of TRBD2 is not possible without DNA. Germline CDR1 and CDR2: MNHNS and SASEGT. The CDR3 is made up of 14 amino acids. CDR3 in amino acids: CASSPLGLGDTQYF.

V is TRBV7-9 and J is TRBJ2-1. Germline V gives CDR1 SEHNR, CDR2 FQNEAQ (reference sequence). The CDR3 totals 14 residues. The CDR3 reads CASSLVNERNEQFF.

The CDR3 loop is CASRTYLAEDNNEQFF. The rearrangement links TRBV7-2 to TRBJ2-1; as DNA is missing, the TRBD2 call by TCRdb cannot be tested. The CDR3 totals 16 residues. Germline V gene lookup returns CDR1 SGHTA and CDR2 FQGNSA.

The rearrangement uses TRBV6-4 and TRBJ2-1; TCRdb reports TRBD2, a call that lacks DNA to check it against. Germline V CDR1 and CDR2: MRHNA, SNTAGT. This CDR3 is 18 amino acids long. The CDR3 is CASSDSIRAAENYNEQFF.

The chain links TRBV4-2 to TRBJ2-7; without DNA, the TCRdb call of TRBD2 cannot be checked. Per germline, CDR1 LGHNA and CDR2 YNFKEQ. The length of the CDR3 is 15 residues. CDR3 sequence: CASSQEVAGAYEQYF.

The V call is TRBV6-1, the J call TRBJ2-1; TCRdb selects TRBD2, and the lack of DNA leaves this call unchecked. This CDR3 is 16 amino acids long. Germline V lookup: CDR1 MNHNS, CDR2 SASEGT. This CDR3 is CASSPSSGRAYNEQFF.

The J gene is TRBJ2-2, the V gene TRBV19; TCRdb names TRBD1, which stays unverified in the absence of DNA. CDR1 LNHDA and CDR2 SQIVND come from the germline V gene (reference sequence). The CDR3 extends over 14 amino acids. The CDR3 is CASSIVPGAGELFF. The full variable domain, in which reference TRBV19 and TRBJ2-2 provide the parts outside the CDR3, is DGGITQSPKYLFRKEGQNVTLSCEQNLNHDAMYWYRQDPGQGLRLIYYSQIVNDFQKGDIAEGYSVSREKKESFPLTVTSAQKNPTAFYLCASSIVPGAGELFFGEGSRLTVL.

The V gene is TRBV19, the J gene TRBJ2-7; TCRdb reports TRBD2, a call that lacks DNA to check it against. This CDR3 is 15 amino acids long. Germline CDR1 is LNHDA and CDR2 is SQIVND (reference sequence). This chain's CDR3 is CASSISDLRFTEQYF.

The J gene is TRBJ2-3, the V gene TRBV10-3; TCRdb lists TRBD1, though no DNA is available to test this call. The CDR3 is made up of 15 amino acids. CDR1 is ENHRY and CDR2 is SYGVKD in the germline V gene. CDR3: CAISSRDREPDTQYF.

CDR3: CASRPTGEGNNQPQHF. The chain carries TRBV4-1 and TRBJ1-5; checking the TCRdb D call of TRBD1 is not possible without DNA. In germline, CDR1 is MGHRA, CDR2 YSYEKL. This CDR3 is 16 amino acids long.